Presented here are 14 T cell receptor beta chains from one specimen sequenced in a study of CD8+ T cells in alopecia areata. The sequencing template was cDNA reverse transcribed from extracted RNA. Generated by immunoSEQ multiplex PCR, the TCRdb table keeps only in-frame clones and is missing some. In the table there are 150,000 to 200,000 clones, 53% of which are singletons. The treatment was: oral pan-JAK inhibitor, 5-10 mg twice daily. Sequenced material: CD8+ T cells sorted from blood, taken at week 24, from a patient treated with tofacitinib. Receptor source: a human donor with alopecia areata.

CDR3 nucleotides: TGTGCCAGCAGCCAAGAGGGGGATGGCACTGAAGCTTTCTTT. Translated: CASSQEGDGTEAFF. This chain uses TRBV13 with TRBJ1-1; tentative D call: TRBD1 (6 bases). This CDR3 spans 14 amino acids. In germline, CDR1 is PRHDT, CDR2 FYEKMQ (reference sequence). V lost 5 bases and J 4 bases, leaving 14 bases between the germline ends.

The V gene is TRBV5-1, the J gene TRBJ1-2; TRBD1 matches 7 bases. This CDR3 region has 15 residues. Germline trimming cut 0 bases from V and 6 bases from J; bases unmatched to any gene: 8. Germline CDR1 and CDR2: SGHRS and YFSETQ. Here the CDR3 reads CASSLGDRTDHGYTF. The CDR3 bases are TGCGCCAGCAGCTTGGGGGACAGAACGGATCATGGCTACACCTTC.

CDR3: CASSSHVDRFYGYTF. Here the CDR3 DNA reads TGTGCCAGCAGCTCTCATGTCGACAGGTTCTATGGCTACACCTTC. V is TRBV7-2 and J is TRBJ1-2; perhaps TRBD1 as D (6 bases). Trimming cost V 4 bases and J 4 bases, with 16 bases left between them. This CDR3 region has 15 residues. Looked up from germline, CDR1 is SGHTA and CDR2 is FQGNSA.

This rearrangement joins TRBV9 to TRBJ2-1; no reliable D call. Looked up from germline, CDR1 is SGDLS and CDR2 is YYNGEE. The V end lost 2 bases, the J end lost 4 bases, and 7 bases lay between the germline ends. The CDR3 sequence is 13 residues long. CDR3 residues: CASSVNVYNEQFF. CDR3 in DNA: TGTGCCAGCAGCGTTAACGTTTACAATGAGCAGTTCTTC. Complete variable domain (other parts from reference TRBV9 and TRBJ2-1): DSGVTQTPKHLITATGQRVTLRCSPRSGDLSVYWYQQSLDQGLQFLIQYYNGEERAKGNILERFSAQQFPDLHSELNLSSLELGDSALYFCASSVNVYNEQFFGPGTRLTVL.

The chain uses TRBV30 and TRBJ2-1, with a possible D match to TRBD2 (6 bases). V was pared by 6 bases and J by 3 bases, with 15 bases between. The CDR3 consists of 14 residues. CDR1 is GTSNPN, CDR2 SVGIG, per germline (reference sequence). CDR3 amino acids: CACDSGVVYNEQFF. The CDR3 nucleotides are TGTGCCTGTGATAGCGGAGTAGTCTACAATGAGCAGTTCTTC.

CDR3 sequence: CAWSAGQVNTEAFF. The CDR3 DNA reads as TGTGCCTGGAGTGCGGGACAGGTGAACACTGAAGCTTTCTTT. The chain couples TRBV30 to TRBJ1-1, with 8 bases matching TRBD1. Germline-derived CDR1 and CDR2 are GTSNPN and SVGIG (reference sequence). This CDR3 is built from 14 residues. The V and J ends lost 1 base and 0 bases, in that order; junction bases with no gene match: 1.

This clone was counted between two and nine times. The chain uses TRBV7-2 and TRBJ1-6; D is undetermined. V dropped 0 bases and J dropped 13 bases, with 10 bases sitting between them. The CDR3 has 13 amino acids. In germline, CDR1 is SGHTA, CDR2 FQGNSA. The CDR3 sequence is CASSLALTSPLHF. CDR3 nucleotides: TGTGCCAGCAGCTTAGCGCTCACTAGTCCCCTCCACTTT.

In DNA form, the CDR3 reads TGCGCCAGCAGCTTTGGACAGGGGAACTATGGCTACACCTTC. Its translation: CASSFGQGNYGYTF. This chain links TRBV5-1 with TRBJ1-2; TRBD1 aligns across 9 bases. Looked up from germline, CDR1 is SGHRS and CDR2 is YFSETQ. The length of the CDR3 is 14 residues. V lost 2 bases to trimming and J lost 2 bases; unmatched junction nucleotides: 1.

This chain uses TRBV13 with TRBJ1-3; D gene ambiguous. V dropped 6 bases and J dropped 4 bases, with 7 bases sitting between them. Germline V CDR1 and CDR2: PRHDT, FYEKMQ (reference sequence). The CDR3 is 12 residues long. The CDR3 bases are TGTGCCAGCAGTGAGGGCGGAAACACCATATATTTT. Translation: CASSEGGNTIYF.

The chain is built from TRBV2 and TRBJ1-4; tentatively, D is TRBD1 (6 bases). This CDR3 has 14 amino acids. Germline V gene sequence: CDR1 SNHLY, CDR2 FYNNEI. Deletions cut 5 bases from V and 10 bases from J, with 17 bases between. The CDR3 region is CASSSTPGDGKLFF. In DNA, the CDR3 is TGTGCCAGCAGTTCAACTCCAGGGGATGGAAAACTGTTTTTT.

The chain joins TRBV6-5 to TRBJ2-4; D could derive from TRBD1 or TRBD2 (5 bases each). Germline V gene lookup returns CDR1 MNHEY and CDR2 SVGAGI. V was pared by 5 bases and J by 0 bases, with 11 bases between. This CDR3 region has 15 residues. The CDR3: CASSGQGGAKNIQYF. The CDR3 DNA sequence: TGTGCCAGCAGTGGACAAGGAGGAGCCAAAAACATTCAGTACTTC.

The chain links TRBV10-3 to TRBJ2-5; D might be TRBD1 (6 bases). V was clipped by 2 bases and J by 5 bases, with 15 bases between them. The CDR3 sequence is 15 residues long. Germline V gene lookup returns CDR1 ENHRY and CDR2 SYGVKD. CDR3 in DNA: TGTGCCATCAGTGAGGGGGGCGCGGAATGGGAGACCCAGTACTTC. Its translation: CAISEGGAEWETQYF.

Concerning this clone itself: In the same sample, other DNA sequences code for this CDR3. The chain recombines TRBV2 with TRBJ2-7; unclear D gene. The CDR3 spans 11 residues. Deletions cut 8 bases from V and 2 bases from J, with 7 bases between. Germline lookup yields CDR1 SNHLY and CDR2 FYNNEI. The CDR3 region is CASRATYEQYF. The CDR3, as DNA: TGTGCCAGCCGGGCCACCTACGAGCAGTACTTC.

CDR3 loop: CATSGQGAGNQPQHF. CDR3 bases: TGTGCCACCAGCGGACAGGGGGCAGGCAATCAGCCCCAGCATTTT. The chain carries TRBV15 and TRBJ1-5; TRBD1 agrees at 11 bases. The CDR3 runs to 15 residues. With 5 bases clipped from V and 2 bases from J, the junction kept 2 bases outside the gene matches. Germline loops: CDR1 LNHNV, CDR2 YYDKDF (reference sequence).